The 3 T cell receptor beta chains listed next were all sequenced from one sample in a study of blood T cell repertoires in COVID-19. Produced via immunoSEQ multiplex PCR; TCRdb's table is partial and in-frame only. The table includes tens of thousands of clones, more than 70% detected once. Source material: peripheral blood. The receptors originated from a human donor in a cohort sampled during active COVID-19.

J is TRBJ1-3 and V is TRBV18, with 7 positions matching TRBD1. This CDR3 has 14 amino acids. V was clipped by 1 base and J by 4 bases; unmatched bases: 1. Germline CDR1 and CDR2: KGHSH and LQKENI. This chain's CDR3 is CASSPQGAGNTIYF. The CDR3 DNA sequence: TGTGCCAGCTCACCACAGGGGGCCGGAAACACCATATATTTT.

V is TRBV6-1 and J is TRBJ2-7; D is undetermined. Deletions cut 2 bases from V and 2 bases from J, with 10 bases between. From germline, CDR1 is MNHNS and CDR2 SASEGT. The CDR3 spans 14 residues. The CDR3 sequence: CASSELSGPYEQYF. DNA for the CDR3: TGTGCCAGCAGTGAATTGTCTGGCCCCTACGAGCAGTACTTC.

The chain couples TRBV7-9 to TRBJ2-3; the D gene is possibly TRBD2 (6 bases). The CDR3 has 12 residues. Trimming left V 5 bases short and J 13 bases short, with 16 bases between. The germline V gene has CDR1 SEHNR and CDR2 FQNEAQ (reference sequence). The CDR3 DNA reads TGTGCCAGCAGCCCCAGACTAGGATCTAAGTATTTT. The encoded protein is CASSPRLGSKYF.